The next 29 T cell receptor beta chains were all read from a single sample in a study of T cells after yellow fever vaccination. TCRdb re-called the 5' RACE reads through MiXCR, storing one row per CDR3 protein. The data contain 500,000 to 650,000 distinct CDR3 sequences, about a sixth of them singletons. The sample consisted of PBMCs, taken around 5 days after the first yellow fever vaccination. These TCRs come from a man between 18 and 35 years old who received the YFV17D yellow fever vaccine.

This chain uses TRBV5-5 with TRBJ1-6; D is possibly TRBD1 (5 bases). The CDR3 runs 15 residues. The germline V and J ends were trimmed by 1 base and 2 bases, with 7 bases remaining between them. Per germline, CDR1 SGHKS and CDR2 YYEKEE (reference sequence). Here the CDR3 reads CASSLTGTYNSPLHF. Here the CDR3 DNA reads TGTGCCAGCAGCTTGACAGGAACCTATAATTCACCCCTCCACTTT.

In this sample, this clonotype turned up a few times. The chain has TRBV20-1 and TRBJ2-3; the D gene is possibly TRBD2 (5 bases). This CDR3 has 15 residues. Germline V CDR1 and CDR2: DFQATT, SNEGSKA (reference sequence). V lost 3 bases, J lost 0 bases, and 13 bases lay in between. The CDR3 nucleotides read TGCAGTGCTAGGTACGGCGGGCGGAGCACAGATACGCAGTATTTT. This codes for CSARYGGRSTDTQYF.

The chain has TRBV6-2 or TRBV6-3 and TRBJ2-4, with D unclear. The ends were cut back, 2 bases at V and 8 bases at J, with 13 bases in the middle. This CDR3 is built from 14 residues. The germline gives CDR1 MNHEY, CDR2 SVGEGT. CDR3 DNA: TGTGCCAGCAGTTACAGGGTCCGACGGGACATTCAGTACTTC. Translating gives CASSYRVRRDIQYF.

The CDR3 DNA follows: TGCAGTGCTGTCCGCGGCAGGGGAAGTTTCGAGCAGTACGTC. Protein: CSAVRGRGSFEQYV. The rearrangement joins TRBV20-1 to TRBJ2-7; a possible D gene is TRBD1 (6 bases). The V end lost 5 bases, the J end lost 6 bases, and 20 bases lay between the germline ends. CDR3 length equals 14 residues. Germline CDR1 is DFQATT and CDR2 is SNEGSKA (reference sequence).

The J gene is TRBJ1-6, the V gene TRBV3-1; the match to TRBD1 covers 8 bases. V shed 2 bases, J shed 7 bases, and the junction held 1 base outside the gene matches. Germline assignment: CDR1 LGHDT and CDR2 YNNKEL (reference sequence). The CDR3 is made up of 14 amino acids. The CDR3 nucleotides read TGTGCCAGCAGCCAACAGGGGGCGAATTCACCCCTCCACTTT. Protein product: CASSQQGANSPLHF.

This clonotype showed up many times. This chain uses TRBV27 with TRBJ2-3; TRBD2 matches at 7 bases. The CDR3 is made up of 14 amino acids. Germline CDR1 MNHEY, CDR2 SMNVEV (reference sequence). V lost 3 bases to trimming and J lost 3 bases; unmatched junction nucleotides: 3. The CDR3 coding sequence is TGTGCCAGCAGTTTCCGACTAGCTACAGATACGCAGTATTTT. Translation: CASSFRLATDTQYF.

This clonotype was counted between two and nine times. The chain carries TRBV5-4 and TRBJ2-2; D call uncertain. Per germline, CDR1 SGHNT and CDR2 YYREEE (reference sequence). The CDR3 runs to 14 residues. With 0 bases removed from V and 6 bases from J, the gap between germline ends came to 9 bases. In DNA form, the CDR3 reads TGTGCCAGCAGCTTGGAGGGCTGGGCCGGGGAGCTGTTTTTT. Translated, it gives CASSLEGWAGELFF.

V gene TRBV5-1 combines with J gene TRBJ2-1; TRBD2 aligns across 10 bases. From germline, CDR1 is SGHRS and CDR2 YFSETQ. The length of the CDR3 is 17 residues. V lost 1 base to trimming and J lost 10 bases; unmatched junction nucleotides: 14. In DNA, the CDR3 is TGCGCCAGCAGCTTGTCTTTAGCGGGGGGTCCCGTTGCGGAGCAGTTCTTC. It encodes CASSLSLAGGPVAEQFF.

This clonotype was seen only a few times. The chain links TRBV19 to TRBJ2-1, with 7 bases fitting TRBD1. The germline V gene has CDR1 LNHDA and CDR2 SQIVND (reference sequence). The junction had 7 bases not matched to a gene; V was cut back by 4 bases and J by 7 bases. The CDR3 covers 14 residues. CDR3 DNA: TGTGCCAGTAGTACGCCAGGGGGTCGTAATGAGCAGTTCTTC. It translates to CASSTPGGRNEQFF. The variable domain in full, completed from reference TRBV19 and TRBJ2-1, reads DGGITQSPKYLFRKEGQNVTLSCEQNLNHDAMYWYRQDPGQGLRLIYYSQIVNDFQKGDIAEGYSVSREKKESFPLTVTSAQKNPTAFYLCASSTPGGRNEQFFGPGTRLTVL.

This clonotype appeared once. The chain combines TRBV3-1 with TRBJ2-3, with TRBD2 identical over 8 bases. Trimming removed 0 bases from V and 5 bases from J; junction bases left unmatched: 7. Germline loops: CDR1 LGHDT, CDR2 YNNKEL (reference sequence). The CDR3 runs 16 residues. In DNA form, the CDR3 reads TGTGCCAGCAGCCAAGACACCGGGACTAGGGGAGATACGCAGTATTTT. This encodes CASSQDTGTRGDTQYF.

This clonotype turned up a few times. This chain joins TRBV21-1 and TRBJ2-7; the table's D call, TRBD1, has no DNA check behind it. TRBV21-1 is termed a pseudogene. The CDR3 has 16 amino acids. CDR3 DNA: TGTGCCAGCAGCAAAGATCGGGAACGGATGACCTACGAGCAGTACGTC. Translated: CASSKDRERMTYEQYV.

The V gene is TRBV7-3, the J gene TRBJ2-5, with 9 bases matching TRBD2. This CDR3 is built from 16 residues. CDR1 is SGHTA and CDR2 is FQGTGA in the germline V gene. The V segment lost 1 base and the J segment 0 bases; nucleotides outside the gene matches: 3. Here the CDR3 DNA reads TGTGCCAGCAGCTTAATGGGCGGGGGGGACCAAGAGACCCAGTACTTC. Translation gives CASSLMGGGDQETQYF.

The chain recombines TRBV12-3 or TRBV12-4 with TRBJ1-2, with no clear D. CDR3 size: 16 residues. Trimming removed 1 base from V and 4 bases from J, with 16 bases in between. As DNA, the CDR3 is TGTGCCAGCAGTTTAGAAAGGTCCGAACGGGGCTATGGCTACACCTTC. Its translation is CASSLERSERGYGYTF.

The chain recombines TRBV20-1 with TRBJ2-2; weak D call: TRBD1 (6 bases). The CDR3 spans 14 residues. Deletions cut 2 bases from V and 7 bases from J, with 14 bases between. The germline gives CDR1 DFQATT, CDR2 SNEGSKA (reference sequence). The CDR3 here is CSARYRAGDGELFF. CDR3 in DNA: TGCAGTGCTAGATACAGGGCAGGGGACGGGGAGCTGTTTTTT.

The sample holds a few counts of this clonotype. This rearrangement joins TRBV6-2 or TRBV6-3 to TRBJ2-5; D unclear. The germline V and J ends were trimmed by 8 bases and 4 bases, with 11 bases remaining between them. This CDR3 has 12 residues. From germline, CDR1 is MNHEY and CDR2 SVGEGT. In DNA, the CDR3 is TGTGCCAGCGAAAAGTGGGGAGAGACCCAGTACTTC. Translated: CASEKWGETQYF.

The sample holds a few counts of this clonotype. The chain uses TRBV5-1 and TRBJ2-6; D remains unclear. Germline V gene sequence: CDR1 SGHRS, CDR2 YFSETQ. Trimming removed 0 bases from V and 6 bases from J, with 4 bases in between. CDR3 length equals 13 residues. This CDR3 is CASSLAQANVLTF. CDR3 in DNA: TGCGCCAGCAGCTTGGCTCAGGCCAACGTCCTGACTTTC.

The sample holds a few counts of this clonotype. The chain combines TRBV29-1 with TRBJ1-3; no clear D gene. CDR1 SQVTM and CDR2 ANQGSEA come from the germline V gene. CDR3 length equals 14 residues. Deletions cut 1 base from V and 0 bases from J, with 7 bases between. CDR3 sequence (DNA): TGCAGCGTTGAAGGTGGGAACTCTGGAAACACCATATATTTT. This encodes CSVEGGNSGNTIYF.

This clonotype was seen more than once but under ten times. The gene calls are TRBV12-3 or TRBV12-4 and TRBJ2-7, with D possibly matching TRBD2 (9 bases). The germline V and J ends were trimmed by 6 bases and 2 bases, with 29 bases remaining between them. The CDR3 length is 19 residues. The CDR3 is CASRPGTGRAGGDPYEQYF. The CDR3 DNA sequence: TGTGCCAGCAGACCCGGGACAGGTAGGGCGGGGGGGGACCCCTACGAGCAGTACTTC.

This clonotype was seen a few times. The genes are TRBV11-3 and TRBJ1-2; tentatively, D is TRBD1 (5 bases). CDR1 SGHNT and CDR2 YENEEA come from the germline V gene. This CDR3 contains 13 residues. Trimming removed 0 bases from V and 8 bases from J, with 10 bases in between. The CDR3 spells CASSLELGQGYTF. The CDR3 coding sequence is TGTGCCAGCAGCTTAGAGCTGGGGCAGGGCTACACCTTC.

This chain joins TRBV19 and TRBJ1-1, with 7 bases aligning to TRBD1. From germline, CDR1 is LNHDA and CDR2 SQIVND (reference sequence). The V segment lost 4 bases and the J segment 7 bases; nucleotides outside the gene matches: 12. This CDR3 has 15 residues. CDR3 DNA: TGTGCCAGTAGTACAGGGGGACCGGCCCTTCGTGAAGCTTTCTTT. This codes for CASSTGGPALREAFF.

The chain uses TRBV15 and TRBJ2-2; 9 bases map to TRBD1. J gave up 6 bases and V 4 bases, and 6 bases lay outside the gene matches. Germline CDR1 and CDR2: LNHNV and YYDKDF (reference sequence). The CDR3 length is 15 residues. Here the CDR3 DNA reads TGTGCCACCAGCATCCGGACAGGGGCGGCCGGGGAGCTGTTTTTT. Translation gives CATSIRTGAAGELFF.

The rearrangement links TRBV5-1 to TRBJ2-1; TRBD2 is a possible D gene (6 bases). Germline loops: CDR1 SGHRS, CDR2 YFSETQ. There are 15 residues in the CDR3. Deletions cut 2 bases from V and 0 bases from J, with 9 bases between. The CDR3: CASSFGGVSYNEQFF. DNA for the CDR3: TGCGCCAGCAGCTTTGGCGGGGTCTCCTACAATGAGCAGTTCTTC.

This clonotype turned up a few times. The chain links TRBV5-1 to TRBJ2-1, with 14 bases identical to TRBD2. The CDR3 totals 16 residues. CDR1 SGHRS and CDR2 YFSETQ come from the germline V gene. Germline trimming cut 7 bases from V and 4 bases from J; bases unmatched to any gene: 7. The CDR3 loop is CASWRLAGGRYNEQFF. The DNA for the CDR3 is TGCGCCAGCTGGCGACTAGCGGGGGGGCGATACAATGAGCAGTTCTTC.

This clonotype was recorded a few times. V and J are TRBV3-1 and TRBJ1-2, with D hard to call. The CDR3 consists of 16 residues. The V end lost 3 bases, the J end lost 8 bases, and 22 bases lay between the germline ends. Per the germline V gene, CDR1 is LGHDT and CDR2 is YNNKEL (reference sequence). CDR3 sequence (DNA): TGTGCCAGCAGCCAGCTCATCACGGCGACCCGCGGAGGCTACACCTTC. This gives the protein CASSQLITATRGGYTF.

This clonotype has a handful of counts. This rearrangement joins TRBV18 to TRBJ1-1; D might be TRBD1 (6 bases). The CDR3 runs to 15 residues. V was trimmed by 3 bases and J by 4 bases, leaving 15 bases between them. The V gene's germline CDR1 is KGHSH and CDR2 LQKENI. The CDR3 loop reads CASSPDGGPGTEAFF. CDR3 sequence (DNA): TGTGCCAGCTCACCCGACGGGGGCCCGGGCACTGAAGCTTTCTTT.

The rearrangement joins TRBV6-8 to TRBJ1-6; the D is unclear. The V gene lost 8 bases and the J gene lost 0 bases, with 14 bases spanning the gap. The CDR3 covers 16 residues. The germline V gene has CDR1 MNHGY and CDR2 SAAAGT. This chain's CDR3 is CASGERRSSYNSPLHF. The CDR3 region has the DNA TGTGCCAGCGGAGAACGGAGGAGCTCCTATAATTCACCCCTCCACTTT.

This clonotype was counted a few times. The chain employs TRBV4-3 and TRBJ1-2; D unclear. Germline CDR1 and CDR2: LGHNA and YSLEER. Trimming removed 4 bases at V and 6 bases at J, with 12 bases between. The length of the CDR3 is 13 residues. The DNA of the CDR3 is TGCGCCAGCAGCCGGACCCCCTGGGATGGCTACACCTTC. Translation: CASSRTPWDGYTF.

The rearrangement uses TRBV5-1 and TRBJ2-1; 7 nucleotides line up with TRBD1. There are 14 residues in the CDR3. The V segment lost 8 bases and the J segment 2 bases; nucleotides outside the gene matches: 7. Germline-derived CDR1 and CDR2 are SGHRS and YFSETQ. The CDR3, as DNA: TGCGCCAGTGCACAGGGGTGGACCTACAATGAGCAGTTCTTC. Its translation is CASAQGWTYNEQFF.

This clonotype was picked up a small number of times. V is TRBV18 and J is TRBJ2-2, with D unclear. V lost 1 base to trimming and J lost 1 base, with 10 bases between them. Looked up from germline, CDR1 is KGHSH and CDR2 is LQKENI. The CDR3 is 16 amino acids. The CDR3 DNA sequence: TGTGCCAGCTCACCACTATTCGCACAGAACACCGGGGAGCTGTTTTTT. Its translation: CASSPLFAQNTGELFF.